Listed here are 16 T cell receptor beta chains from one sample, sequenced in a study of OX40 agonist ivuxolimab in advanced cancers. Sequenced by immunoSEQ multiplex PCR; TCRdb stores in-frame clones only, minus some. The profile shows more than 75,000 clones, roughly 91% of them singletons. The material sequenced was CD4+ or CD8+ T cells sorted from blood, taken in a trial of the OX40 agonist ivuxolimab. The receptors come from an adult with an advanced solid tumor such as melanoma, head and neck, liver or kidney cancer.

The rearrangement links TRBV21-1 to TRBJ2-7; the DNA was not compared with TRBD2, the D call given in the table. TRBV21-1 is shown as a pseudogene. This CDR3 contains 18 residues. The CDR3 here is CVGKTAVGLAGAQYEQYV. DNA of the CDR3: TGCGTCGGTAAAACGGCGGTTGGACTAGCGGGGGCCCAATACGAGCAGTACGTC.

This chain uses TRBV6-6 with TRBJ2-3; maybe TRBD1 (6 bases). V lost 5 bases to trimming and J lost 4 bases, with 16 bases between them. The CDR3 length is 15 residues. Germline V CDR1 and CDR2: MNHNY, SVGAGI (reference sequence). The CDR3 here is CASSPQGLTADTQYF. The DNA of the CDR3 is TGTGCCAGCAGTCCTCAGGGGCTGACTGCAGATACGCAGTATTTT.

The V call is TRBV6-5, the J call TRBJ2-4, with 7 bases identical to TRBD1. The CDR3 length is 15 residues. Germline trimming cut 2 bases from V and 5 bases from J; bases unmatched to any gene: 6. CDR1 is MNHEY and CDR2 is SVGAGI in the germline V gene. CDR3 sequence: CASSYKTGTQNIQYF. The CDR3, as DNA: TGTGCCAGCAGTTACAAGACAGGGACCCAAAACATTCAGTACTTC.

The chain carries TRBV14 and TRBJ1-6; no definite D call. CDR3 size: 13 residues. The V and J ends lost 4 bases and 9 bases respectively, with 10 bases between them. Germline lookup yields CDR1 SGHDN and CDR2 FVKESK. CDR3 coding DNA: TGTGCCAGCAGCCGGAGGACCGGTTCACCCCTCCACTTT. Protein product: CASSRRTGSPLHF.

This chain connects TRBV29-1 to TRBJ2-1; a possible D gene is TRBD2 (6 bases). The germline CDR1 and CDR2 sequences are SQVTM and ANQGSEA. The V end was cut by 3 bases, the J end by 6 bases, with 15 bases between. CDR3 length: 14 amino acids. CDR3 coding DNA: TGCAGCGTTGAGTCGGGGGTTAAGGGCAATGAGCAGTTCTTC. As protein: CSVESGVKGNEQFF.

A single count supports this clone. The chain recombines TRBV18 with TRBJ1-6; 8 positions match TRBD1. This CDR3 contains 13 residues. The junction had 5 bases not matched to a gene; V was cut back by 5 bases and J by 11 bases. Per the germline V gene, CDR1 is KGHSH and CDR2 is LQKENI. The CDR3 region is CASSIDRGAPLHF. CDR3 DNA sequence: TGTGCCAGCTCAATCGACAGGGGCGCACCCCTCCACTTT.

The chain couples TRBV6-5 to TRBJ2-7; 8 bases line up with TRBD1. Germline assignment: CDR1 MNHEY and CDR2 SVGAGI. V lost 5 bases and J lost 5; bases outside the gene matches: 8. The CDR3 has 14 residues. This chain's CDR3 is CASSVDRGRNEQYF. The CDR3 region has the DNA TGTGCCAGCAGTGTTGACAGGGGAAGGAACGAGCAGTACTTC.

V gene TRBV28 combines with J gene TRBJ2-1; D gene unclear. Germline V gene data show CDR1 as MDHEN and CDR2 as SYDVKM. V gave up 5 bases and J gave up 9 bases, with 11 bases separating them. The CDR3 contains 12 residues. The CDR3 sequence: CASSVRNFEQFF. CDR3 DNA sequence: TGTGCCAGCAGTGTCCGAAATTTTGAGCAGTTCTTC.

The chain has TRBV5-6 and TRBJ2-3; 11 nucleotides line up with TRBD2. The V and J ends lost 4 bases and 5 bases, in that order; junction bases with no gene match: 6. The CDR3 has 15 residues. The germline CDR1 and CDR2 sequences are SGHDT and YYEEEE. CDR3 in amino acids: CASSMTSGDGDTQYF. In DNA form, the CDR3 reads TGTGCCAGCAGCATGACTAGCGGGGATGGAGATACGCAGTATTTT.

The chain has TRBV27 and TRBJ1-2; D unclear. Trimming left V 3 bases short and J 4 bases short, with 9 bases between. From germline, CDR1 is MNHEY and CDR2 SMNVEV (reference sequence). The CDR3 totals 13 residues. CDR3 loop: CASSLGSTYGYTF. CDR3 DNA: TGTGCCAGCAGTTTGGGCAGTACCTATGGCTACACCTTC.

The chain has TRBV5-1 and TRBJ2-1; TRBD2 matches 8 bases. The CDR3 is 19 amino acids. Germline-derived CDR1 and CDR2 are SGHRS and YFSETQ. V dropped 0 bases and J dropped 5; count of bases not matched to a gene: 16. The CDR3 spells CASSLVAGRALRMDNEQFF. The CDR3 DNA reads TGCGCCAGCAGCTTGGTGGCCGGGAGGGCCCTTAGAATGGACAATGAGCAGTTCTTC.

The chain carries TRBV7-9 and TRBJ1-3; 7 bases match TRBD1. The CDR3 covers 17 residues. The V and J ends lost 5 bases and 1 base, in that order; junction bases with no gene match: 11. Germline CDR1 SEHNR, CDR2 FQNEAQ (reference sequence). The CDR3 loop is CASSGRTGGTSGNTIYF. The CDR3 nucleotides are TGTGCCAGCAGCGGAAGGACAGGAGGAACTTCTGGAAACACCATATATTTT.

The chain combines TRBV19 with TRBJ1-1; 8 positions match TRBD1. Germline V CDR1 and CDR2: LNHDA, SQIVND (reference sequence). This CDR3 comprises 15 residues. Trimming took 9 bases from V and 2 from J; bases not matched to a gene: 11. The CDR3: CASRLDRAKNTEAFF. CDR3 in DNA: TGTGCCAGCCGCTTGGACAGGGCGAAAAACACTGAAGCTTTCTTT.

The chain employs TRBV27 and TRBJ1-2; 7 positions agree with TRBD1. The CDR3 sequence is 12 residues long. With 4 bases clipped from V and 5 bases from J, the junction kept 1 base outside the gene matches. CDR1 is MNHEY, CDR2 SMNVEV, per germline (reference sequence). The CDR3 region has the DNA TGTGCCAGCAGTTCCAGGGGGTATGGCTACACCTTC. Its protein is CASSSRGYGYTF.

The chain links TRBV7-6 to TRBJ2-1; 9 bases fit TRBD2. The V gene end was trimmed by 1 base and the J gene end by 1 base; junction bases not matched to a gene: 5. From germline, CDR1 is SGHVS and CDR2 FNYEAQ. The CDR3 has 17 residues. The CDR3 region is CASSLGLREGSYNEQFF. CDR3 in DNA: TGTGCCAGCAGCTTAGGCTTGCGGGAGGGGTCCTACAATGAGCAGTTCTTC.

J is TRBJ1-2 and V is TRBV6-5, with a weak D call TRBD1 (5 bases). Trimming pared 2 bases from V and 8 bases from J, leaving 9 bases between. The CDR3 spans 12 residues. Looked up from germline, CDR1 is MNHEY and CDR2 is SVGAGI. The CDR3 spells CASSYEGWGYTF. As DNA, the CDR3 is TGTGCCAGCAGTTACGAGGGGTGGGGCTACACCTTC.